These 5 T cell receptor beta chains came from one sample sequenced in a study of somatic mutations in cytotoxic T cells in rheumatoid arthritis. TCRdb keeps only in-frame clones here, not all; method: immunoSEQ multiplex PCR. The sample consists of some 40,000 clones, about 80% of them appearing once. Sequenced material: CD8+ T cells sorted from blood. Source of these receptors: a man between 40 and 49 years old in good health.

The rearrangement uses TRBV28 and TRBJ2-7, with 9 bases that match TRBD2. Germline-derived CDR1 and CDR2 are MDHEN and SYDVKM. The CDR3 contains 16 residues. Trimming removed 8 bases from V and 2 bases from J; junction bases left unmatched: 13. Here the CDR3 DNA reads TGTGCCAGCTACGGGCTAGCGGGGAAGATTGCCTACGAGCAGTACTTC. Protein product: CASYGLAGKIAYEQYF. The variable domain in full, completed from reference TRBV28 and TRBJ2-7, reads DVKVTQSSRYLVKRTGEKVFLECVQDMDHENMFWYRQDPGLGLRLIYFSYDVKMKEKGDIPEGYSVSREKKERFSLILESASTNQTSMYLCASYGLAGKIAYEQYFGPGTRLTVT.

V is TRBV27 and J is TRBJ1-5; D is perhaps TRBD1 (5 bases). Trimming stripped 5 bases from V and 4 bases from J, with 12 bases between. Germline CDR1 and CDR2: MNHEY and SMNVEV (reference sequence). The CDR3 runs to 14 residues. CDR3 sequence reads: CASSRRAGNQPQHF. The CDR3 bases are TGTGCCAGCAGTCGCAGGGCCGGGAATCAGCCCCAGCATTTT.

The CDR3 region is CASSETGTGRTQYF. The DNA of the CDR3 is TGTGCCAGCAGTGAAACCGGGACAGGGAGGACCCAGTACTTC. This chain joins TRBV11-3 and TRBJ2-5; the match to TRBD1 covers 9 bases. V gave up 6 bases and J gave up 7 bases; unmatched junction bases: 9. The length of the CDR3 is 14 residues. The germline gives CDR1 SGHNT, CDR2 YENEEA.

This sequence joins TRBV9 and TRBJ2-2; D is unresolved. This CDR3 has 13 amino acids. Trimming pared 0 bases from V and 8 bases from J, leaving 8 bases between. The V gene's germline CDR1 is SGDLS and CDR2 YYNGEE. CDR3 coding DNA: TGTGCCAGCAGCGTAGCTCTAGGAGGGGAGCTGTTTTTT. This encodes CASSVALGGELFF.

The V call is TRBV10-2, the J call TRBJ2-5; 7 bases are a match to TRBD1. Germline V lookup: CDR1 WSHSY, CDR2 SAAADI. V shed 6 bases and J 1 base; nucleotides not matched to a gene: 5. This CDR3 is built from 14 residues. The CDR3 DNA is TGCGCCAGCAGATTGGGACAGTTCCAAGAGACCCAGTACTTC. This translates into CASRLGQFQETQYF.